This T cell receptor beta chain comes out of a study of blood T cells in healthy people across ages. Whole-study results and caveats: Measured against age, TCR beta diversity per million T cells decreased in a roughly linear manner. It was not possible, with unsorted PBMCs, to conclusively compare naive and antigen-experienced cells.

For the second PCR, which ran for 7 to 11 cycles, a sample-barcoded 5' primer and a J-beta primer mix were used. TCRdb reanalysed the 5' RACE reads using MiXCR and keeps one entry per CDR3 protein. The sample yields around 1,100,000 distinct CDR3 sequences, roughly two fifths seen once. Looked up from germline, CDR1 is DFQATT and CDR2 is SNEGSKA (reference sequence). CDR3 size: 14 residues. The V gene end was trimmed by 4 bases and the J gene end by 1 base; junction bases not matched to a gene: 5. Concerning this clonotype: The target antigen is unknown.

Sequencing was done on a sample of blood. This TCR was sampled from a man between 18 and 29 years old in good health. The rearrangement joins TRBV20-1 to TRBJ2-3, with 7 bases matching TRBD2. This CDR3 is CSATWAGGTDTQYF. CDR3 nucleotides: TGCAGTGCTACCTGGGCGGGGGGCACAGATACGCAGTATTTT.